This T cell receptor beta chain appears in the sequencing data of a study of T cell responses to AZD1222 COVID-19 vaccine (dated by TCRdb to the early 2020s). About the investigation overall: Because spike-specific TCR depth and breadth did not differ between the two schedules, AZD1222 recipients who got a second dose at roughly 4 weeks were pooled with those who got a second dose at roughly 12 weeks. A total of 233 trial participants underwent TCR sequencing, of whom nearly 210 received two doses of AZD1222 and some 26 received two doses of the MenACWY control vaccine. Trial participants were enrolled into age subgroups of 18-55, 56-69 and 70-plus years, which contained about 160, 30 and 59 TCR-sequenced participants, respectively.

On this clone: What this receptor recognizes is not known. Per-base qualities were not stored, and no clone one base away is much larger.

Paper-wide results and their limitations: The 56-69-year group was small, and its depth increase did not reach significance, likely because of low power. Because no day 14 peak-response samples were available, the repertoires could be characterized only after the peak T cell response. Only a handful of AZD1222 recipients were SARS-CoV-2 seropositive at baseline, limiting conclusions about previously exposed vaccinees. Spike-specific TCR breadth and depth rose significantly after two AZD1222 doses compared with day 0 and with MenACWY recipients. The vaccine-associated CD4 TCRs covered the entire spike protein, and the dominant responses fell in regions 160-218 and 743-854. Participants were mostly white British, with more females than males. The authors suggested clonal diversity may have been underestimated. Reportedly, almost half of the unique spike-specific TCRs recognized epitopes lying outside the regions that are mutated in the B.1.351 and B.1.1.7 variants.

The CDR3 regions of human TCRbeta chains were subjected to immunosequencing. Per the original workflow: Repertoire TCRs were matched against a reference library of SARS-CoV-2-specific TCRs generated with the MIRA antigen-specificity platform. Breadth meant the fraction of unique TCRs that were SARS-CoV-2-associated, whereas depth meant the fraction of total T cells that were SARS-CoV-2-associated. Each spike-specific TCR was assigned to its reactive spike region and to a CD4 or CD8 class using the MIRA data. Log10-transformed breadth and depth values were compared by one-way ANOVA with Sidak's multiple comparisons tests. TCRdb stores this immuneACCESS table with in-frame sequences only. Part of the clones is absent; in the studies checked, under half of the shortfall reflects unresolved V genes, and no reason is known for the rest. The V and J calls and the clone size are those of that table, but D and trimming were determined from the DNA. The sample table holds some 130,000 clones, of which roughly 92% were seen once. The ten largest clones take up under 4.5% of the sample.

The sample's time point, from its label and the paper: baseline before first vaccination. The vaccinee samples were drawn from two UK trials, COV001 and COV002, one of which was a single-blind randomized controlled phase 2/3 trial testing AZD1222 (ChAdOx1 nCoV-19) in healthy adults. For TCRbeta chain sequencing, PBMC samples from trial participants were taken at day 0 and at day 28 after the second dose. The junction shows trimming of 6 bases on V and 0 bases on J, and the gene matches do not reach 6 bases of it. From the cysteine through the phenylalanine, the CDR3 covers 15 amino acids. Here the CDR3 DNA is all that survives: 45 bases in frame from base 1. The germline V gene specifies SGDLS as CDR1 and YYNGEE as CDR2.

The input for sequencing was peripheral blood, taken on day 0 of AZD1222 vaccination. The TCR comes from an adult in good health. The sequence links TRBV9 to TRBJ2-3, and TRBD1 matches 8 of the central bases. The DNA is as follows: TGTGCCAGCACTAGACAGGGGACTAGCACAGATACGCAGTATTTT. Its protein is CASTRQGTSTDTQYF.